The rows below give T cell receptor beta chains drawn from one sample of a study of liver allograft versus peripheral blood T cells. MiXCR, applied by TCRdb to the reads, yields one record per CDR3 protein. The table lists about 10,000 distinct CDR3 sequences, about 23% of them singletons. The receptor set was obtained from a human patient who had a liver transplant. Some T cells here may be from the graft donor. The CDR3 runs from the conserved cysteine through the conserved F or W. The D gene is left open where the match is weak. Clone sizes are given selectively: once, few, many, or a class where the clone is expanded.

. TRBJ1-2 TRBV12-3/TRBV12-4 . CASSFLGINYGYTF TGTGCCAGCAGTTTCCTCGGGATTAACTATGGCTACACCTTC
TRBD1 TRBJ1-2 TRBV7-2 . CASSFGQGAYYGYTF TGTGCCAGCAGCTTCGGACAGGGGGCTTACTATGGCTACACCTTC
TRBD1 TRBJ1-1 TRBV6-1 . CAITRDRGYYGEAFF TGTGCCATTACCCGGGACAGGGGATATTACGGTGAAGCTTTCTTT
. TRBJ2-7 TRBV6-6 . CASSPKTSYEQYF TGTGCCAGCAGTCCAAAGACCTCCTACGAGCAGTACTTC
. TRBJ2-2 TRBV7-2 few CASRLTGELFF TGTGCCAGCAGGCTCACCGGGGAGCTGTTTTTT
. TRBJ1-5 TRBV6-1 . CASSELYSNQPQHF TGTGCCAGCAGTGAGTTGTATAGCAATCAGCCCCAGCATTTT
. TRBJ2-7 TRBV24-1 . CATSDFSARGMYEQYF TGTGCCACCAGTGATTTTTCGGCACGGGGGATGTACGAGCAGTACTTC
. TRBJ1-5 TRBV6-6 . CASTQGLNNQPQHF TGTGCCAGCACCCAAGGGCTGAACAATCAGCCCCAGCATTTT
. TRBJ1-5 TRBV28 . CASSLGGKGNQPQHF TGTGCCAGCAGTTTAGGGGGCAAGGGCAATCAGCCCCAGCATTTT
. TRBJ2-7 TRBV10-3 few CAISDSTGAREQYF TGTGCCATCAGCGACTCTACGGGCGCTAGGGAGCAGTACTTC
TRBD1 TRBJ1-3 TRBV5-4 . CASSPGQPISSGNTIYF TGTGCCAGCAGCCCGGGACAGCCTATAAGCTCTGGAAACACCATATATTTT
. TRBJ1-5 TRBV18 medium-sized CASSPGGANQPQHF TGTGCCAGCTCACCTGGGGGGGCGAATCAGCCCCAGCATTTT
. TRBJ1-2 TRBV7-9 . CASSLSDYGYTF TGTGCCAGCAGCTTATCGGATTATGGCTACACCTTC
. TRBJ2-7 TRBV6-6 few CASRVGGRGEYEQYF TGTGCCAGCAGGGTGGGAGGCAGGGGGGAATACGAGCAGTACTTC
TRBD1 TRBJ2-7 TRBV5-4 few CASGPTGDTYEQYF TGTGCCAGCGGACCGACAGGGGATACTTACGAGCAGTACTTC
TRBD1 TRBJ1-5 TRBV6-2/TRBV6-3 . CASRDSNRGSQPQHF TGTGCCAGCAGAGACTCCAACAGGGGCAGTCAGCCCCAGCATTTT
. TRBJ2-7 TRBV5-6 few CASSTGTVYEQYF TGTGCCAGCAGCACGGGGACTGTCTACGAGCAGTACTTC
. TRBJ1-6 TRBV27 . CASSFYNSPLHF TGTGCCAGCAGCTTCTATAATTCACCCCTCCACTTT
TRBD1 TRBJ2-7 TRBV6-2/TRBV6-3 few CASSPLGQGAHEQYF TGTGCCAGCAGTCCTCTGGGACAGGGGGCCCACGAGCAGTACTTC
. TRBJ2-3 TRBV10-3 . CAISGASTDTQYF TGTGCCATCAGTGGAGCTAGCACAGATACGCAGTATTTT
. TRBJ2-7 TRBV12-3/TRBV12-4 few CASRPQGGPYEQYF TGTGCCAGCAGACCCCAAGGGGGGCCCTACGAGCAGTACTTC
. TRBJ1-6 TRBV5-4 few CASSPWGGQDSPLHF TGTGCCAGCAGCCCCTGGGGCGGGCAGGATTCACCCCTCCACTTT
. TRBJ1-5 TRBV15 . CATSRGTGNQPQHF TGTGCCACCAGCAGAGGGACAGGCAATCAGCCCCAGCATTTT
. TRBJ1-1 TRBV10-3 . CAISGRGNTEAFF TGTGCCATCAGTGGCAGGGGGAACACTGAAGCTTTCTTT
TRBD1 TRBJ1-2 TRBV28 . CATSGTGYGYTF TGTGCCACTTCCGGGACAGGGTATGGCTACACCTTC
. TRBJ1-1 TRBV20-1 few CSARDLVTGRAFF TGCAGTGCTAGAGATCTCGTGACAGGTAGAGCTTTCTTT
. TRBJ2-7 TRBV6-2/TRBV6-3 many CASSLRTGPLDEQYF TGTGCCAGCAGTCTTCGCACGGGCCCCCTCGACGAGCAGTACTTC
. TRBJ1-1 TRBV5-5 medium-sized CASSASWGRNTEAFF TGTGCCAGCAGCGCCAGCTGGGGGAGGAACACTGAAGCTTTCTTT
. TRBJ1-1 TRBV20-1 . CSAKRTEAFF TGCAGTGCTAAAAGAACCGAAGCTTTCTTT
. TRBJ1-2 TRBV19 . CASSIAPGIIYGYTF TGTGCCAGTAGTATCGCCCCTGGCATAATCTATGGCTACACCTTC
. TRBJ1-4 TRBV12-3/TRBV12-4 . CASSLSINEKLFF TGTGCCAGCAGTTTAAGTATTAATGAAAAACTGTTTTTT
. TRBJ2-7 TRBV29-1 medium-sized CSVKTSYEQYF TGCAGCGTTAAGACCTCCTACGAGCAGTACTTC
. TRBJ1-3 TRBV6-2/TRBV6-3 . CASSSTDPGNTIYF TGTGCCAGCAGTTCGACCGATCCGGGAAACACCATATATTTT
TRBD1 TRBJ1-5 TRBV19 medium-sized CATRAEGQGNQPQHF TGTGCCACCAGAGCGGAGGGACAGGGTAATCAGCCCCAGCATTTT
. TRBJ2-7 TRBV7-2 medium-sized CASSSGYYEQYF TGTGCCAGCAGCTCGGGGTACTACGAGCAGTACTTC
. TRBJ2-7 TRBV27 many CASSFRPGLFYEQYF TGTGCCAGCAGTTTCCGCCCTGGGCTCTTCTACGAGCAGTACTTC
. TRBJ1-5 TRBV6-1 medium-sized CASLGRQFSNQPQHF TGTGCCAGCCTAGGGAGACAGTTTAGCAATCAGCCCCAGCATTTT
TRBD2 TRBJ2-1 TRBV12-3/TRBV12-4 few CASRTGTSGRNEQFF TGTGCCAGCAGGACCGGGACTAGCGGGAGAAATGAGCAGTTCTTC
TRBD1 TRBJ1-1 TRBV30 many CAWSRDRDTEAFF TGTGCCTGGAGTAGGGACAGGGACACTGAAGCTTTCTTT
TRBD1 TRBJ1-2 TRBV7-2 . CASSSGQIYGYTF TGTGCCAGCAGCTCGGGACAGATATATGGCTACACCTTC
TRBD1 TRBJ2-5 TRBV5-5 . CASSSRTGIETQYF TGTGCCAGCAGCTCCCGGACAGGAATAGAGACCCAGTACTTC
. TRBJ2-7 TRBV18 few CASSWQSYF TGTGCCAGCTCATGGCAAAGTTACTTC
. TRBJ1-1 TRBV5-4 medium-sized CASAESVGNTEAFF TGTGCCAGCGCCGAGTCCGTCGGGAACACTGAAGCTTTCTTT
TRBD2 TRBJ2-7 TRBV7-9 few CASSLALAGGHYEQYF TGTGCCAGCAGCTTAGCCCTAGCGGGAGGGCACTACGAGCAGTACTTC
. TRBJ1-1 TRBV6-5 medium-sized CASSTITPYGGRGTEAFF TGTGCCAGCAGTACGATTACCCCTTATGGGGGAAGGGGCACTGAAGCTTTCTTT
TRBD2 TRBJ2-7 TRBV29-1 few CSVGLAGDEQYF TGCAGCGTTGGACTAGCGGGAGACGAGCAGTACTTC
TRBD1 TRBJ1-1 TRBV29-1 medium-sized CSVERGPNTEAFF TGCAGCGTTGAGAGGGGGCCGAACACTGAAGCTTTCTTT
. TRBJ2-1 TRBV7-9 . CASSLALAGAYNEQFF TGTGCCAGCAGCTTGGCTCTGGCGGGGGCATACAATGAGCAGTTCTTC